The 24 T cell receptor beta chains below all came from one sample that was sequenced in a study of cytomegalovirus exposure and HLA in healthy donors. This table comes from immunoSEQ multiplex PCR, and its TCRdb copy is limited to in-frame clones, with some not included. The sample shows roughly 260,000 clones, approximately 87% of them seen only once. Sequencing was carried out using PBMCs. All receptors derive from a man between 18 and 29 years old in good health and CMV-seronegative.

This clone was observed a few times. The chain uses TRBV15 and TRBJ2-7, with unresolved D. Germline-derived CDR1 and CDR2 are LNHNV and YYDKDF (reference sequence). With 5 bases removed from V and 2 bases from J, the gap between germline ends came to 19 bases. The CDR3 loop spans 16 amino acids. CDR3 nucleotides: TGTGCCACCAGCGGATCCACCGGGTCACCTGCCTACGAGCAGTACTTC. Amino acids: CATSGSTGSPAYEQYF.

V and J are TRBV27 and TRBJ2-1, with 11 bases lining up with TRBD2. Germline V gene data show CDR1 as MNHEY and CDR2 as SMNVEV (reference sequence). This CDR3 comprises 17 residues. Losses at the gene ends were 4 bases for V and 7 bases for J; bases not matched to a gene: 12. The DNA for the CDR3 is TGTGCCAGCAGTTCGACCCTAGCGGGAGGCTTCGTTAATGAGCAGTTCTTC. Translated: CASSSTLAGGFVNEQFF.

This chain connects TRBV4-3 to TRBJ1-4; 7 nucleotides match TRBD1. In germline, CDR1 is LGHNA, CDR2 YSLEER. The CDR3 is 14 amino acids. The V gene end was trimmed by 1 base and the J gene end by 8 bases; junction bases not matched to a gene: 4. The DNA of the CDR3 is TGCGCCAGCAGCCAAGGGGGGACAGACGAAAAACTGTTTTTT. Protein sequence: CASSQGGTDEKLFF.

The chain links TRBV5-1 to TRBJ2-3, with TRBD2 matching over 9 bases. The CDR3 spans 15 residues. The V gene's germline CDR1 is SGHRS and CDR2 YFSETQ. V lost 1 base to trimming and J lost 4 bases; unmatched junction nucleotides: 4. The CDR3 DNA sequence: TGCGCCAGCAGCTTGAGCGGGGGGCACGCAGATACGCAGTATTTT. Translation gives CASSLSGGHADTQYF.

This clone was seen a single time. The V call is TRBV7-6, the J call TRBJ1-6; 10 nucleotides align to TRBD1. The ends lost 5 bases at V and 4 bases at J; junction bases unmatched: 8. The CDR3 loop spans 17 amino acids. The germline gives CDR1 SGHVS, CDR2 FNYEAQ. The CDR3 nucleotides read TGTGCCAGCAGCAACCGGGACAGGGGCCCTTATAATTCACCCCTCCACTTT. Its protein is CASSNRDRGPYNSPLHF.

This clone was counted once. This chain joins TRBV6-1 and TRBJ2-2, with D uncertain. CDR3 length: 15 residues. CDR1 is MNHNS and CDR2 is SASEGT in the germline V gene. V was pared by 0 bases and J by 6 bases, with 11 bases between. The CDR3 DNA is TGTGCCAGCAGTGAAGCCTTCGTGTTTTCCGGGGAGCTGTTTTTT. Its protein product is CASSEAFVFSGELFF.

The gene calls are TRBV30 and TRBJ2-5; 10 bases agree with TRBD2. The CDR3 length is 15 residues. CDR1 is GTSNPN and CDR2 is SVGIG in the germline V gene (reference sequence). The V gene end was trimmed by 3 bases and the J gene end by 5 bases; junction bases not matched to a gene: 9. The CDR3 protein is CAWRIPGTSAETQYF. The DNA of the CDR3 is TGTGCCTGGAGGATCCCCGGGACTAGCGCGGAGACCCAGTACTTC.

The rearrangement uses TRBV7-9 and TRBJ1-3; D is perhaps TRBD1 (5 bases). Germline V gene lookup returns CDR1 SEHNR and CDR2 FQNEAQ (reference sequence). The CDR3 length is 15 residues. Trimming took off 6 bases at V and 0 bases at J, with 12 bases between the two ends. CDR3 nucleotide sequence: TGTGCCAGCAGTCGCACGGGGGGCTCTGGAAACACCATATATTTT. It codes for CASSRTGGSGNTIYF.

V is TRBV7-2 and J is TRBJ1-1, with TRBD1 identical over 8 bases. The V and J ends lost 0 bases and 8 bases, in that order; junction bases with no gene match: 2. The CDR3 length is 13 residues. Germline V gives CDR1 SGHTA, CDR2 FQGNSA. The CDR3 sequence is CASSLAYRGEAFF. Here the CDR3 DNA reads TGTGCCAGCAGCTTAGCGTACAGGGGGGAAGCTTTCTTT.

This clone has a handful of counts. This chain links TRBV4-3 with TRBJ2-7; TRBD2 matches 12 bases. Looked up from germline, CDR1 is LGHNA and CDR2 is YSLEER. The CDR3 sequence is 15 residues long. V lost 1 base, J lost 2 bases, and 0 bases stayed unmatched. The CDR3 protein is CASSQGLAGAYEQYF. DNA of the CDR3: TGCGCCAGCAGCCAAGGACTAGCGGGGGCCTACGAGCAGTACTTC.

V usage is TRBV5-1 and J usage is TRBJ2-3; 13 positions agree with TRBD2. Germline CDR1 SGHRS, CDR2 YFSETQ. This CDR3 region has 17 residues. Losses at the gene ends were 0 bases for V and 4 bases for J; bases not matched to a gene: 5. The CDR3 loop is CASSLAGLAGEADTQYF. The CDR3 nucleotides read TGCGCCAGCAGCTTGGCCGGACTAGCGGGGGAGGCAGATACGCAGTATTTT.

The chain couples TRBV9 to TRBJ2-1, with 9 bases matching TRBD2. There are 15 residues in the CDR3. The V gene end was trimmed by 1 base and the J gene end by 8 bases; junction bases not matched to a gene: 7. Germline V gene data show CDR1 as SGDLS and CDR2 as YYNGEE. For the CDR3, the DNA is TGTGCCAGCAGCGTACTCGGGCGGGAGGGGGATGAGCAGTTCTTC. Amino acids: CASSVLGREGDEQFF.

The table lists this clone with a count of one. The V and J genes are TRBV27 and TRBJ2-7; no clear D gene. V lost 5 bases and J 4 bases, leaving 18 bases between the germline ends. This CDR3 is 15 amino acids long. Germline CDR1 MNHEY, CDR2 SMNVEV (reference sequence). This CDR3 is CASSPRRSVFYEQYF. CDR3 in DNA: TGTGCCAGCAGTCCCCGTCGTTCCGTTTTTTACGAGCAGTACTTC.

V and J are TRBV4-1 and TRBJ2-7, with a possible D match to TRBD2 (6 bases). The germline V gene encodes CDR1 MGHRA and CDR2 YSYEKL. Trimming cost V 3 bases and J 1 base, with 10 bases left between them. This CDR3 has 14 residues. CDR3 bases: TGCGCCAGCAGCCAGGGACTCAATTCCTACGAGCAGTACTTC. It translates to CASSQGLNSYEQYF.

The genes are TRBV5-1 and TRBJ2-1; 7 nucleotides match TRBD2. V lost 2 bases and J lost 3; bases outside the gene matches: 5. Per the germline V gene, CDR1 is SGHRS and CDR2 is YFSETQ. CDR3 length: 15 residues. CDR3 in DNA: TGCGCCAGCAGCTTAGGAGCTAGCGGCTACAATGAGCAGTTCTTC. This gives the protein CASSLGASGYNEQFF.

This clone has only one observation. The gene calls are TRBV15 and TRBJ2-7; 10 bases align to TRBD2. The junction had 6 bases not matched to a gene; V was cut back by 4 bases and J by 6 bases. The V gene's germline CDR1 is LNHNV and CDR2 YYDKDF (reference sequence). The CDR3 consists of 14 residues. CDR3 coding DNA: TGTGCCACCAGCACACTTCTAGCGGGAGTCGAGCAGTACTTC. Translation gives CATSTLLAGVEQYF.

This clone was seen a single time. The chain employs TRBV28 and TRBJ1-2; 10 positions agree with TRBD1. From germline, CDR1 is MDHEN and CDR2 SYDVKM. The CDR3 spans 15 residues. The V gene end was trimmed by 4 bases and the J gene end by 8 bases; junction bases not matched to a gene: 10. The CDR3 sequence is CASSSPRQGAGGYTF. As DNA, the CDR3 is TGTGCCAGCAGTTCCCCCCGACAGGGGGCAGGAGGCTACACCTTC.

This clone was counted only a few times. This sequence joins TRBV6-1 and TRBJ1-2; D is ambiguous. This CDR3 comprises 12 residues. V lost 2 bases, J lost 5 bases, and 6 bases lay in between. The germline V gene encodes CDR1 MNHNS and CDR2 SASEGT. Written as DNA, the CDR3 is TGTGCCAGCAGTGAAAACAGATATGGCTACACCTTC. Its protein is CASSENRYGYTF.

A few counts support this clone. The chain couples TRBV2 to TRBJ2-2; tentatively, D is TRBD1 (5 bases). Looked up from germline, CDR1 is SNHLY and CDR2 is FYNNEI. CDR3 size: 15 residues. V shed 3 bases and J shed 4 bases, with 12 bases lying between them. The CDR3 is CASSEIGDFTGELFF. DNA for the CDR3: TGTGCCAGCAGTGAGATAGGGGATTTCACCGGGGAGCTGTTTTTT.

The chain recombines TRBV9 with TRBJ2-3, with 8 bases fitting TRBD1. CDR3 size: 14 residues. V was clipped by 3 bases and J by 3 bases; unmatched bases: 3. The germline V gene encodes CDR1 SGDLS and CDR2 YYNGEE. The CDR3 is CASSDRGYTDTQYF. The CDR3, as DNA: TGTGCCAGCAGCGACAGGGGGTATACAGATACGCAGTATTTT.

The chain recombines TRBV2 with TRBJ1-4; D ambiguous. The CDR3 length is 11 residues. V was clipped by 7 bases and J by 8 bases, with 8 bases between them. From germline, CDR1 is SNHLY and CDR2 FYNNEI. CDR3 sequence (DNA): TGTGCCAGCACGGCGGAGGAAAAACTGTTTTTT. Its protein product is CASTAEEKLFF.

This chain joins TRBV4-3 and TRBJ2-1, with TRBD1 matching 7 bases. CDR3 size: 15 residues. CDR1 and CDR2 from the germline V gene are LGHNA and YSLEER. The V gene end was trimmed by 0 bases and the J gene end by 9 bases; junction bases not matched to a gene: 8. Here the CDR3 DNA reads TGCGCCAGCAGCCAAGATGAGGGGACAGAGGGTGAGCAGTTCTTC. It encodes CASSQDEGTEGEQFF.

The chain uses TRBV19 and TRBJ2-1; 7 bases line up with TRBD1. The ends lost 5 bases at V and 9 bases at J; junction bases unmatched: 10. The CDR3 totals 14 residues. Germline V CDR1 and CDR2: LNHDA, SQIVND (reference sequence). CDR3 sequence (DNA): TGTGCCAGTAGTCTACAGGGGTCGGTGTCTGAGCAGTTCTTC. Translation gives CASSLQGSVSEQFF. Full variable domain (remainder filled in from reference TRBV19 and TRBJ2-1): DGGITQSPKYLFRKEGQNVTLSCEQNLNHDAMYWYRQDPGQGLRLIYYSQIVNDFQKGDIAEGYSVSREKKESFPLTVTSAQKNPTAFYLCASSLQGSVSEQFFGPGTRLTVL.

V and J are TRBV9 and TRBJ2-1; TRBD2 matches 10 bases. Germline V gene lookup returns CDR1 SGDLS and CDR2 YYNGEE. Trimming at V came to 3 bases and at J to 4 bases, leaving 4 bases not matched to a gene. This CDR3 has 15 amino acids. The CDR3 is CASSARLAGYNEQFF. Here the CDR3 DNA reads TGTGCCAGCAGCGCCCGACTAGCGGGTTACAATGAGCAGTTCTTC.